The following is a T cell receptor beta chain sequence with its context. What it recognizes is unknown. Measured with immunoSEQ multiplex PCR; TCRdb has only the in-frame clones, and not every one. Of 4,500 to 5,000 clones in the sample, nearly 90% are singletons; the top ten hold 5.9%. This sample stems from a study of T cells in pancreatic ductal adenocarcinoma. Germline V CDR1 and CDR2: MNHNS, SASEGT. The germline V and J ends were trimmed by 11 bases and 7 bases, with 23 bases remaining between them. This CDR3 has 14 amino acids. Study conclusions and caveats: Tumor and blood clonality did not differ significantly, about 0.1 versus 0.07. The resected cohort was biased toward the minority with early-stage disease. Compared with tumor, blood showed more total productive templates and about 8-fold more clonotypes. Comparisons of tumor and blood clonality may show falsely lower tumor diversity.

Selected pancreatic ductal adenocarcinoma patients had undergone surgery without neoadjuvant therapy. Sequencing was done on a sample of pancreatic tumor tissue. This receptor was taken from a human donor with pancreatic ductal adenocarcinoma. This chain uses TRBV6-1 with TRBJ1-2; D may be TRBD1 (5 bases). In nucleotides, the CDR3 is TGTGCCGCCCAAACCCTCCAGGGCGGTACTGGCTACACCTTC. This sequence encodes CAAQTLQGGTGYTF.